These 11 T cell receptor beta chains were all obtained from the same sample, sequenced in a study of graft-versus-host responses after intestinal transplantation. Method: immunoSEQ multiplex PCR; TCRdb's copy keeps in-frame clones and lacks some. Seen here are 40,000 to 55,000 clones, more than 70% observed once, and the top ten hold over 0.55%. These receptors have no identified antigens. Sequenced here: unstimulated CD4+ T cells sorted from spleen or lymph node cells, sampled before transplant. Source of these receptors: a human donor who was the organ donor for an intestinal transplant.

This rearrangement joins TRBV4-2 to TRBJ2-7; 7 bases align to TRBD1. The CDR3 consists of 15 residues. Per the germline V gene, CDR1 is LGHNA and CDR2 is YNFKEQ. V trimming: 1 base; J trimming: 3 bases; junction bases outside the gene matches: 6. The DNA for the CDR3 is TGTGCCAGCAGCCAAGTTTCGGGACAGATCTACGAGCAGTACTTC. Amino acids: CASSQVSGQIYEQYF.

V gene TRBV7-9 combines with J gene TRBJ2-3; 13 bases align to TRBD2. Trimming cost V 6 bases and J 5 bases; bases outside gene matches: 5. The CDR3 has 15 amino acids. Germline values: CDR1 SEHNR, CDR2 FQNEAQ (reference sequence). The CDR3, as DNA: TGTGCCAGCAGTGGACTAGCGGGAGTTGGAGATACGCAGTATTTT. It is translated as CASSGLAGVGDTQYF.

The V call is TRBV10-3, the J call TRBJ2-1; 12 bases agree with TRBD2. The CDR3 has 14 amino acids. Germline-derived CDR1 and CDR2 are ENHRY and SYGVKD. Germline trimming cut 6 bases from V and 7 bases from J; bases unmatched to any gene: 4. Here the CDR3 reads CAISPGTSGNEQFF. The CDR3 region has the DNA TGTGCCATCAGCCCCGGGACTAGCGGGAATGAGCAGTTCTTC.

With respect to this clone: At one end, the junction sequence differs from germline, possibly due to a read error. The V gene is TRBV11-2, the J gene TRBJ1-2; D uncertain. The CDR3 runs to 11 residues. CDR1 is SGHAT, CDR2 FQNNGV, per germline. The CDR3 sequence: CASSLADPSAF. The CDR3 DNA reads TGTGCCAGCAGCTTAGCCGACCCTAGCGCCTTC.

The chain combines TRBV29-1 with TRBJ2-7, with 9 bases aligning to TRBD1. The CDR3 totals 14 residues. Germline trimming cut 7 bases from V and 1 base from J; bases unmatched to any gene: 8. Per germline, CDR1 SQVTM and CDR2 ANQGSEA. CDR3 sequence reads: CSAKTGGRSYEQYF. The CDR3 DNA sequence: TGCAGCGCTAAGACAGGGGGTAGGTCCTACGAGCAGTACTTC.

The chain is built from TRBV7-9 and TRBJ1-5; 9 positions match TRBD1. Germline V CDR1 and CDR2: SEHNR, FQNEAQ (reference sequence). V dropped 5 bases and J dropped 5; count of bases not matched to a gene: 19. The CDR3 consists of 19 residues. The CDR3, as DNA: TGTGCCAGCAGCGCAGCCGGGACAGGGCTTGCTGTCGCGGATCAGCCCCAGCATTTT. As protein: CASSAAGTGLAVADQPQHF. The full variable domain, completed using reference TRBV7-9 and TRBJ1-5, is DTGVSQNPRHKITKRGQNVTFRCDPISEHNRLYWYRQTLGQGPEFLTYFQNEAQLEKSRLLSDRFSAERPKGSFSTLEIQRTEQGDSAMYLCASSAAGTGLAVADQPQHFGDGTRLSIL.

This sequence joins TRBV28 and TRBJ2-5; 9 positions match TRBD2. Germline CDR1 is MDHEN and CDR2 is SYDVKM. CDR3 size: 15 residues. Unmatched junction bases numbered 6, after V lost 2 bases and J lost 5 bases. The CDR3 reads CASSLAGGRAETQYF. The CDR3 bases are TGTGCCAGCAGTTTAGCGGGGGGGAGGGCGGAGACCCAGTACTTC.

J is TRBJ2-3 and V is TRBV28, with a weak D call TRBD2 (6 bases). The ends were cut back, 3 bases at V and 2 bases at J, with 9 bases in the middle. This CDR3 comprises 14 residues. Germline values: CDR1 MDHEN, CDR2 SYDVKM. CDR3 sequence (DNA): TGTGCCAGCAGTTTCCGCGGGGTCACAGATACGCAGTATTTT. It specifies CASSFRGVTDTQYF.

This chain joins TRBV5-1 and TRBJ2-2; TRBD1 aligns across 9 bases. The CDR3 runs to 15 residues. Germline lookup yields CDR1 SGHRS and CDR2 YFSETQ. Trimming at V came to 2 bases and at J to 3 bases, leaving 2 bases not matched to a gene. CDR3 in amino acids: CASSLRTGDTGELFF. The CDR3 bases are TGCGCCAGCAGCTTAAGGACAGGGGACACCGGGGAGCTGTTTTTT.

V gene TRBV7-6 combines with J gene TRBJ1-2; D not certain. Germline CDR1 SGHVS, CDR2 FNYEAQ. The CDR3 length is 16 residues. V lost 1 base and J 5 bases, leaving 17 bases between the germline ends. This chain's CDR3 is CASSLGPGAARYGYTF. The CDR3 bases are TGTGCCAGCAGCTTAGGCCCGGGAGCAGCGCGATATGGCTACACCTTC. The full variable domain, its missing parts supplied by reference TRBV7-6 and TRBJ1-2, is GAGVSQSPRYKVTKRGQDVALRCDPISGHVSLYWYRQALGQGPEFLTYFNYEAQQDKSGLPNDRFSAERPEGSISTLTIQRTEQRDSAMYRCASSLGPGAARYGYTFGSGTRLTVV.

CDR3 nucleotides: TGTGCCAGCAAGGGACAGGCAATAGAGACCCAGTACTTC. Amino acids: CASKGQAIETQYF. The chain couples TRBV28 to TRBJ2-5; 8 nucleotides line up with TRBD1. Per the germline V gene, CDR1 is MDHEN and CDR2 is SYDVKM. The junction had 5 bases not matched to a gene; V was cut back by 7 bases and J by 4 bases. The length of the CDR3 is 13 residues.